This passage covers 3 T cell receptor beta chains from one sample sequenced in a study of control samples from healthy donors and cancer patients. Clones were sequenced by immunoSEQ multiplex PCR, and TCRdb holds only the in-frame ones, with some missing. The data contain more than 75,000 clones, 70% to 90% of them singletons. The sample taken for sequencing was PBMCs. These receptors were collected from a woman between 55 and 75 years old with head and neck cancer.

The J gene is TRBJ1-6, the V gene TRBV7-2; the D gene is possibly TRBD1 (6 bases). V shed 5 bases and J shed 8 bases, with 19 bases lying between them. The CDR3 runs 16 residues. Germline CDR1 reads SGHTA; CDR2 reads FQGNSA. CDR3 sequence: CASSRRGAGLDSPLHF. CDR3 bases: TGTGCCAGCAGCCGCCGGGGGGCAGGGTTGGATTCACCCCTCCACTTT.

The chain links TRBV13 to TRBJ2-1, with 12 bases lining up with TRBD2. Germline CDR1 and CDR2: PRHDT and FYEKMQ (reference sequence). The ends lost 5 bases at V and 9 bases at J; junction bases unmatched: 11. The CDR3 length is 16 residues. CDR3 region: CASSPLTSGRLSEQFF. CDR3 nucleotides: TGTGCCAGCAGCCCCCTGACTAGCGGGAGACTCAGTGAGCAGTTCTTC.

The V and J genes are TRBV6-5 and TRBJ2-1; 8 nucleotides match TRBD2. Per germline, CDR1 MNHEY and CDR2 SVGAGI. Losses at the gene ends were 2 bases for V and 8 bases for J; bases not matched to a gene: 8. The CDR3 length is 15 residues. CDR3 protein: CASSYVREGSDEQFF. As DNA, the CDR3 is TGTGCCAGCAGTTACGTTCGGGAGGGCAGCGATGAGCAGTTCTTC.